This TCR beta chain was captured in a study of CD8 T cells in Susac syndrome. Study-wide results and limits: It was acknowledged in the study that its TCR sequencing and HLA analysis involved a relatively small number of individuals.

It was with random hexamers that roughly 0.5 to 1 ug RNA was reverse transcribed. An immunoSEQ multiplex PCR amplified TCR beta CDR3 over 54 Vbeta and 13 Jbeta. TCRdb ran MiXCR on the immunoSEQ multiplex PCR reads and lists one entry per CDR3 protein. In the table there are some 110,000 distinct CDR3 sequences, about 92% of which are singletons. Comments on this clonotype: Its specificity is unknown.

CD8+ and CD4+ T cells circulating in blood were sequenced for TCR beta. In contrast to the negatively isolated CD8+ and CD4+ T cells, TEMRA cells were FACS-enriched. The CDR3 consists of 14 residues. CDR1 and CDR2 (germline): SGHTA, FQGNSA. V gave up 5 bases and J gave up 6 bases; unmatched junction bases: 5. The rearrangement uses TRBV7-2 and TRBJ1-5; TRBD1 aligns across 9 bases. The TCR comes from a human donor with multiple sclerosis. The specimen sequenced was CD4+ T cells from PBMCs. In DNA, the CDR3 is TGTGCCAGCAGCCTCACAGGGGGCCCTCAGCCCCAGCATTTT. It encodes CASSLTGGPQPQHF.